A selection of T cell receptor beta chains follows, all from one sample in a study of blood T cell repertoires in COVID-19. Some clones are missing from TCRdb's copy, which holds only in-frame ones; the method was immunoSEQ multiplex PCR. This table has 250,000 to 300,000 clones, 85% appearing once. Sequencing was carried out using peripheral blood. The receptors were gathered from a middle-aged man with active or convalescent COVID-19. CDR3s include the opening cysteine and the closing phenylalanine or tryptophan. The D gene is left open where the match is weak. Some rows mark clone size as missing; the rest say once, few, many or name a class of expanded clone.

d_gene,abundance,v_gene,len,j_gene,CDR3aa,CDR3nt
.,.,TRBV15,13,TRBJ2-1,CATRPVAESEQFF,TGTGCCACCAGACCTGTAGCGGAATCTGAGCAGTTCTTC
.,.,TRBV5-5,15,TRBJ1-2,CASSIAWTDNYGYTF,TGTGCCAGCAGCATCGCATGGACAGACAACTATGGCTACACCTTC
TRBD1,.,TRBV24-1,13,TRBJ1-5,CATSSQGYQPQHF,TGTGCCACCAGTTCACAGGGGTATCAGCCCCAGCATTTT
TRBD2,many,TRBV19,14,TRBJ2-1,CASSISGRRREQFF,TGTGCCAGTAGTATAAGCGGGAGAAGGCGCGAGCAGTTCTTC
.,.,TRBV6-2/TRBV6-3,17,TRBJ2-2,CASSFRKPRESTGELFF,TGTGCCAGCAGTTTCCGGAAACCACGGGAGTCCACCGGGGAGCTGTTTTTT
.,once,TRBV28,13,TRBJ2-3,CASSLPSPDTQYF,TGTGCCAGCAGTTTACCCTCCCCAGATACGCAGTATTTT
TRBD2,.,TRBV9,16,TRBJ2-1,CASSVGAREGGAEQFF,TGTGCCAGCAGCGTAGGGGCCCGGGAGGGAGGGGCTGAGCAGTTCTTC
TRBD1,.,TRBV11-1,15,TRBJ1-4,CASSPGQGRDEKLFF,TGTGCCAGCAGCCCCGGACAGGGGAGGGATGAAAAACTGTTTTTT
TRBD1,.,TRBV11-2,15,TRBJ2-1,CASSLLDRDYNEQFF,TGTGCCAGCAGCTTACTAGACAGGGACTACAATGAGCAGTTCTTC
.,.,TRBV7-2,14,TRBJ2-7,CASSLARVVREQYF,TGTGCCAGCAGCTTAGCGCGGGTGGTCCGTGAGCAGTACTTC
.,.,TRBV7-9,11,TRBJ2-5,CASSRGETQYF,TGTGCCAGCAGCCGCGGGGAGACCCAGTACTTC
.,few,TRBV2,14,TRBJ2-7,CASSEDAGLYEQYF,TGTGCCAGCAGTGAAGATGCAGGGCTATACGAGCAGTACTTC
.,.,TRBV2,15,TRBJ1-5,CASRAQGGSNQPQHF,TGTGCCAGCAGGGCACAGGGTGGGAGCAATCAGCCCCAGCATTTT
TRBD1,.,TRBV6-5,16,TRBJ2-6,CASSYADRAGANVLTF,TGTGCCAGCAGTTACGCGGACAGGGCTGGGGCCAACGTCCTGACTTTC